A selection of T cell receptor beta chains follows, all from one sample in a study of monozygotic twins with inflammatory bowel disease. TCRdb re-called the 5' RACE reads and shows each CDR3 protein once, DNA omitted. The listing records some 450,000 distinct CDR3 sequences. The material sequenced was blood. All receptors derive from a human donor with ulcerative colitis or Crohn's disease, or a healthy co-twin of an affected twin (not recorded which). Both conserved end residues are part of each CDR3. The order of the fields is CDR3 length, V gene, J gene, CDR3 protein.

cdr3_length: 12; v_call: TRBV20-1; j_call: TRBJ2-2; cdr3_aa: CSARAGGAELFF
cdr3_length: 13; v_call: TRBV5-5; j_call: TRBJ2-7; cdr3_aa: CASSLGLIYEQYF
cdr3_length: 16; v_call: TRBV19; j_call: TRBJ2-3; cdr3_aa: CASSAGTSVRIDTQYF
cdr3_length: 13; v_call: TRBV6-1; j_call: TRBJ2-5; cdr3_aa: CASSKDFRETQYF
cdr3_length: 15; v_call: TRBV6-5; j_call: TRBJ1-4; cdr3_aa: CASSYSGVYGEKLFF
cdr3_length: 16; v_call: TRBV7-2; j_call: TRBJ1-6; cdr3_aa: CASSPDRNSGHSPLHF
cdr3_length: 16; v_call: TRBV14; j_call: TRBJ2-2; cdr3_aa: CASSQDGDPDTGELFF
cdr3_length: 17; v_call: TRBV28; j_call: TRBJ2-6; cdr3_aa: CASSRWGGFSGANVLTF
cdr3_length: 12; v_call: TRBV7-2; j_call: TRBJ2-5; cdr3_aa: CASAGREGTQYF
cdr3_length: 14; v_call: TRBV18; j_call: TRBJ2-3; cdr3_aa: CASSPSTSTDTQYF
cdr3_length: 13; v_call: TRBV30; j_call: TRBJ1-2; cdr3_aa: CACLRRMEYGYTF
cdr3_length: 14; v_call: TRBV29-1; j_call: TRBJ2-7; cdr3_aa: CSVWEGDMVGEQYF
cdr3_length: 14; v_call: TRBV6-5; j_call: TRBJ1-6; cdr3_aa: CASSYLAENSPLHF
cdr3_length: 14; v_call: TRBV7-9; j_call: TRBJ2-7; cdr3_aa: CASSLAGFVYEQYF
cdr3_length: 13; v_call: TRBV6-6; j_call: TRBJ2-1; cdr3_aa: CASLLAGGSEQFF
cdr3_length: 16; v_call: TRBV5-6; j_call: TRBJ2-7; cdr3_aa: CASYKSGFLNSYEQYF
cdr3_length: 13; v_call: TRBV20-1; j_call: TRBJ1-1; cdr3_aa: CSARELTGIEAFF
cdr3_length: 14; v_call: TRBV7-2; j_call: TRBJ1-4; cdr3_aa: CASSLGVMGEKLFF
cdr3_length: 16; v_call: TRBV5-6; j_call: TRBJ2-1; cdr3_aa: CASSLPRGGRRHEQFF
cdr3_length: 14; v_call: TRBV20-1; j_call: TRBJ2-7; cdr3_aa: CSAGGGVRWDEQYF
cdr3_length: 17; v_call: TRBV4-3; j_call: TRBJ1-4; cdr3_aa: CASSQEEGRPINEKLFF
cdr3_length: 14; v_call: TRBV20-1; j_call: TRBJ2-3; cdr3_aa: CSAVKREDSDTQYF
cdr3_length: 14; v_call: TRBV7-2; j_call: TRBJ2-3; cdr3_aa: CASSFLAFTDTQYF
cdr3_length: 12; v_call: TRBV29-1; j_call: TRBJ2-1; cdr3_aa: CSGGGAYNEQFF
cdr3_length: 15; v_call: TRBV10-2; j_call: TRBJ2-3; cdr3_aa: CASSPTSRGTDTQYF
cdr3_length: 12; v_call: TRBV3-1; j_call: TRBJ2-1; cdr3_aa: CASSLTGTRFFF
cdr3_length: 17; v_call: TRBV6-1; j_call: TRBJ1-6; cdr3_aa: CASRPTQGQGILSPLHF
cdr3_length: 15; v_call: TRBV5-5; j_call: TRBJ1-5; cdr3_aa: CASSSRGGPREPQHF
cdr3_length: 16; v_call: TRBV7-2; j_call: TRBJ1-5; cdr3_aa: CASSLGAVYSNQPQHF
cdr3_length: 16; v_call: TRBV6-5; j_call: TRBJ1-4; cdr3_aa: CASSSRTGGANEKLFF
cdr3_length: 15; v_call: TRBV7-2; j_call: TRBJ1-4; cdr3_aa: CASSASGTLNEKLFF
cdr3_length: 13; v_call: TRBV20-1; j_call: TRBJ2-7; cdr3_aa: CSARGPGGNEQYF
cdr3_length: 15; v_call: TRBV18; j_call: TRBJ1-5; cdr3_aa: CASSPAAVSNQPQHF
cdr3_length: 15; v_call: TRBV6-1; j_call: TRBJ2-7; cdr3_aa: CASSDGANPGYEQYF
cdr3_length: 13; v_call: TRBV7-9; j_call: TRBJ2-3; cdr3_aa: CASRQGLSDTQYF
cdr3_length: 13; v_call: TRBV6-5; j_call: TRBJ1-3; cdr3_aa: CASARTSLETPYF
cdr3_length: 15; v_call: TRBV5-1; j_call: TRBJ1-1; cdr3_aa: CASSLGAPMNTEAFF
cdr3_length: 14; v_call: TRBV20-1; j_call: TRBJ1-1; cdr3_aa: CSARIDRARAEAFF
cdr3_length: 11; v_call: TRBV20-1; j_call: TRBJ2-5; cdr3_aa: CSGVKGETQYF
cdr3_length: 13; v_call: TRBV20-1; j_call: TRBJ2-7; cdr3_aa: CSAKGPLRYEQYF
cdr3_length: 14; v_call: TRBV6-1; j_call: TRBJ2-1; cdr3_aa: CASIGTGGRNEQFF
cdr3_length: 16; v_call: TRBV5-1; j_call: TRBJ1-1; cdr3_aa: CASRPDLTGRGTEAFF
cdr3_length: 13; v_call: TRBV19; j_call: TRBJ2-1; cdr3_aa: CASSIAFYNEQFF
cdr3_length: 16; v_call: TRBV27; j_call: TRBJ2-1; cdr3_aa: CASSLVPLTGANEQFF
cdr3_length: 13; v_call: TRBV29-1; j_call: TRBJ1-2; cdr3_aa: CSVADRVFDGYTF
cdr3_length: 14; v_call: TRBV12-3/TRBV12-4; j_call: TRBJ2-2; cdr3_aa: CASRLRRSTGELFF
cdr3_length: 13; v_call: TRBV29-1; j_call: TRBJ2-5; cdr3_aa: CSVWTSGQETQYF
cdr3_length: 13; v_call: TRBV4-3; j_call: TRBJ1-1; cdr3_aa: CASSQKWGTEAFF
cdr3_length: 16; v_call: TRBV19; j_call: TRBJ2-1; cdr3_aa: CASSIGGGEGYNEQFF
cdr3_length: 13; v_call: TRBV7-7; j_call: TRBJ2-1; cdr3_aa: CASSFGYNNEQFF
cdr3_length: 12; v_call: TRBV12-3/TRBV12-4; j_call: TRBJ2-1; cdr3_aa: CASSLDSVRCFF
cdr3_length: 15; v_call: TRBV5-1; j_call: TRBJ2-1; cdr3_aa: CASSWTSGMVGEQFF
cdr3_length: 13; v_call: TRBV14; j_call: TRBJ2-1; cdr3_aa: CASSQADYNEQFF
cdr3_length: 15; v_call: TRBV5-1; j_call: TRBJ1-1; cdr3_aa: CASSPDRGGNTEAFF
cdr3_length: 13; v_call: TRBV20-1; j_call: TRBJ1-4; cdr3_aa: CSAREATNEKLFF
cdr3_length: 13; v_call: TRBV20-1; j_call: TRBJ2-4; cdr3_aa: CSAGRPAQNIQYF
cdr3_length: 17; v_call: TRBV4-1; j_call: TRBJ2-7; cdr3_aa: CASSQATGTGVSYEQYF
cdr3_length: 15; v_call: TRBV20-1; j_call: TRBJ2-7; cdr3_aa: CSAPRTSGIPHEQYF
cdr3_length: 15; v_call: TRBV20-1; j_call: TRBJ2-1; cdr3_aa: CSAIRGRGSYNEQFF